This T cell receptor (beta chain) came from a study of shared clonotypes between healthy human individuals. Notes on the study in general: Blood was the sole source, and tissue repertoires probably differ.

The CDR3 loop spans 15 amino acids. V gave up 0 bases and J gave up 4 bases; unmatched junction bases: 5. Germline assignment: CDR1 SGDLS and CDR2 YYNGEE. Assay: immunoSEQ multiplex PCR; the TCRdb copy retains only in-frame clones and omits some. Of over 2 million clones listed, about nine tenths are singletons. Notes on this clone: Its antigen is not known.

This chain uses TRBV9 with TRBJ2-3; 7 bases are a match to TRBD2. This TCR derives from a man aged 18 to 29 in good health. Some clones in this sample may be carry-over from other donors' samples. Material: naive CD4+ T cells from PBMCs. Subset in this sample: CD45RA+ positively selected. The CDR3 DNA reads as TGTGCCAGCAGCGTAGAACACGGGAGGCCAGATACGCAGTATTTT. This codes for CASSVEHGRPDTQYF.